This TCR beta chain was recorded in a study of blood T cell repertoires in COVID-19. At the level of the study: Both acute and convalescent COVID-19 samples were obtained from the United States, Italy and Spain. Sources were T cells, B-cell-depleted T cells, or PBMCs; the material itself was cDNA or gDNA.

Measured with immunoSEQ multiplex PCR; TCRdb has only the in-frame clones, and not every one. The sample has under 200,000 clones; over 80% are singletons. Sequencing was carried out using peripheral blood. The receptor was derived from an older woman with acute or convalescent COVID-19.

CDR3 DNA: TGTGCCAGCTCACTCGCGCAGGGGTTCACTAATGAAAAACTGTTTTTT. Translated: CASSLAQGFTNEKLFF. V gene TRBV18 combines with J gene TRBJ1-4; the D gene is possibly TRBD1 (6 bases). V lost 4 bases, J lost 2 bases, and 14 bases lay in between. The V gene's germline CDR1 is KGHSH and CDR2 LQKENI. CDR3 length: 16 amino acids.